This section outlines one T cell receptor beta chain sequence together with its context. This sample is part of a study of blood T cell repertoires in COVID-19. For the study at large: COVID-19 samples collected from the United States, Italy and Spain covered acute and convalescent phases. PBMCs, B-cell-depleted T cells, or T cells provided the cDNA or gDNA that made up the material.

This CDR3 has 15 residues. Repertoires were generated with immunoSEQ multiplex PCR, while TCRdb's copy carries only in-frame clones and drops some. Of 100,000 to 150,000 clones in the sample, 70% to 90% were seen once. The sample was peripheral blood. This chain connects TRBV21-1 to TRBJ1-2. TRBV21-1 represents a pseudogene. This sequence was found in a woman aged 45-65 years with acute or convalescent COVID-19. The CDR3 loop reads CASSRLRADGGGYTF. The DNA for the CDR3 is TGTGCCAGCAGCCGCCTCCGGGCCGATGGAGGTGGCTACACCTTC.